This passage covers 10 T cell receptor beta chains from one sample sequenced in a study of blood T cell repertoires in COVID-19 (TCRdb year 2020). Library generation was performed with the immunoSEQ multiplex PCR assay. Held by TCRdb, this immuneACCESS table contains in-frame sequences only and omits some clones. Under half of the omission traces to an unresolved V gene where checked; the cause of the rest is unknown. The sample table shows approximately 210,000 clones, and 70% to 90% are seen once. Of the sample, 5.5% to 7% falls within the top ten clones. Source material: peripheral blood. The source of these receptors is a woman aged 40-49 years who had recovered from COVID-19.

This clone was seen a few times. The V and J genes are TRBV4-2 and TRBJ2-2; D is possibly TRBD1 (5 bases). The CDR3 contains 15 residues. The germline gives CDR1 LGHNA, CDR2 YNFKEQ. Trimming left V 1 base short and J 3 bases short, with 9 bases between. CDR3 nucleotide sequence: TGTGCCAGCAGCCAAGGAGACAGTGACACCGGGGAGCTGTTTTTT. It specifies CASSQGDSDTGELFF.

The rearrangement joins TRBV3-1 (or the pseudogene TRBV3-2) to TRBJ1-6; maybe TRBD1 (5 bases). Between the trimmed V and J ends, which lost 4 bases and 7 bases, there was a span of 14 bases. The CDR3 is made up of 15 amino acids. From germline, CDR1 is LGHDT and CDR2 YNNKEL (reference sequence). The DNA of the CDR3 is TGTGCCAGCAGCCTCAGGGTTGGGGGGAATTCACCCCTCCACTTT. Amino acids: CASSLRVGGNSPLHF.

The V gene is TRBV20-1, the J gene TRBJ2-3; TRBD2 might be the D (6 bases). The CDR3 has 14 amino acids. The V end lost 3 bases, the J end lost 6 bases, and 16 bases lay between the germline ends. Germline CDR1 is DFQATT and CDR2 is SNEGSKA (reference sequence). CDR3 loop: CSASSDGSWDTQYF. For the CDR3, the DNA is TGCAGTGCTAGTTCTGACGGGAGTTGGGATACGCAGTATTTT.

The chain joins TRBV14 to TRBJ2-7, with unresolved D. Germline CDR1 and CDR2: SGHDN and FVKESK. The V end lost 4 bases, the J end lost 5 bases, and 21 bases lay between the germline ends. The CDR3 is made up of 16 amino acids. The CDR3 sequence: CASSREYGSSPHEQYF. CDR3 coding DNA: TGTGCCAGCAGCCGAGAATACGGATCTAGTCCCCACGAGCAGTACTTC. The full variable domain, completed using reference TRBV14 and TRBJ2-7, is EAGVTQFPSHSVIEKGQTVTLRCDPISGHDNLYWYRRVMGKEIKFLLHFVKESKQDESGMPNNRFLAERTGGTYSTLKVQPAELEDSGVYFCASSREYGSSPHEQYFGPGTRLTVT.

This chain uses TRBV4-1 with TRBJ1-5; D unresolved. CDR3 length: 16 amino acids. Germline V gene sequence: CDR1 MGHRA, CDR2 YSYEKL. V dropped 0 bases and J dropped 2 bases, with 11 bases sitting between them. CDR3 protein: CASSQEWIEGNQPQHF. DNA of the CDR3: TGCGCCAGCAGCCAAGAATGGATCGAGGGCAATCAGCCCCAGCATTTT.

This clone occurred once. Other DNA sequences in this sample translate to the same CDR3. This chain uses TRBV7-8 with TRBJ1-5; unclear D gene. Trimming removed 1 base at V and 4 bases at J, with 11 bases between. The CDR3 spans 15 residues. CDR1 and CDR2 from the germline V gene are SGHVS and FQNEAQ. CDR3 in DNA: TGTGCCAGCAGCTTAGGGGCCCTTAATAATCAGCCCCAGCATTTT. Translation gives CASSLGALNNQPQHF.

The V gene is TRBV7-2, the J gene TRBJ2-3; D may be TRBD1 (6 bases). CDR1 SGHTA and CDR2 FQGNSA come from the germline V gene. Trimming shortened V by 4 bases and J by 2 bases, and 10 bases separated the two germline ends. CDR3 length: 14 amino acids. CDR3 DNA sequence: TGTGCCAGCAGCTCCCGACAGGACACAGATACGCAGTATTTT. Translated: CASSSRQDTDTQYF.

This clone was observed a few times. The J gene is TRBJ2-4, the V gene TRBV14; TRBD2 is a possible D gene (6 bases). The CDR3 runs to 14 residues. The ends were cut back, 4 bases at V and 8 bases at J, with 15 bases in the middle. CDR1 is SGHDN, CDR2 FVKESK, per germline. The CDR3 region is CASSPEGYGDIQYF. The CDR3 DNA reads TGTGCCAGCAGCCCGGAGGGCTATGGGGACATTCAGTACTTC.

The CDR3 region has the DNA TGTGCCAGCTCACCACTCCCTCTTTCGAGTAGCGGGACCTACGAGCAGTACTTC. Protein product: CASSPLPLSSSGTYEQYF. The chain recombines TRBV18 with TRBJ2-7; 8 bases fit TRBD2. This CDR3 contains 18 residues. CDR1 is KGHSH and CDR2 is LQKENI in the germline V gene. The V and J ends lost 1 base and 2 bases, in that order; junction bases with no gene match: 13. The variable domain in full, with the rest retrieved from reference TRBV18 and TRBJ2-7, is NAGVMQNPRHLVRRRGQEARLRCSPMKGHSHVYWYRQLPEEGLKFMVYLQKENIIDESGMPKERFSAEFPKEGPSILRIQQVVRGDSAAYFCASSPLPLSSSGTYEQYFGPGTRLTVT.

The chain joins TRBV7-2 to TRBJ2-7; D may be TRBD2 (5 bases). The germline CDR1 and CDR2 sequences are SGHTA and FQGNSA. This CDR3 region has 14 residues. The V end lost 5 bases, the J end lost 5 bases, and 16 bases lay between the germline ends. The DNA for the CDR3 is TGTGCCAGCAGCGGCCGGGGAACCTTAGACGAGCAGTACTTC. Translating gives CASSGRGTLDEQYF.